Shown below are 27 T cell receptor beta chains from a single sample sequenced in a study of CD4 T cells in relation to SARS-CoV-2 and coronaviruses. Generated by immunoSEQ multiplex PCR, the TCRdb table keeps only in-frame clones and is missing some. The sample lists tens of thousands of clones, approximately 90% occurring once. What was sequenced was memory CD4+ T cells from PBMCs. The source of these receptors is an adult with COVID-19.

This rearrangement joins TRBV15 to TRBJ2-5, with a tentative D call TRBD1 (6 bases). The V end was cut by 9 bases, the J end by 4 bases, with 9 bases between. Looked up from germline, CDR1 is LNHNV and CDR2 is YYDKDF (reference sequence). The CDR3 has 11 residues. This chain's CDR3 is CATGGGETQYF. In nucleotides, the CDR3 is TGTGCCACAGGGGGTGGAGAGACCCAGTACTTC.

The gene calls are TRBV5-1 and TRBJ1-3; possibly TRBD1 for D (5 bases). The V and J ends lost 3 bases and 1 base respectively, with 11 bases between them. The CDR3 is 15 residues long. Germline V gene data show CDR1 as SGHRS and CDR2 as YFSETQ. This chain's CDR3 is CASSSDGTSGNTIYF. The DNA of the CDR3 is TGCGCCAGCAGCTCGGATGGGACGTCTGGAAACACCATATATTTT.

V and J are TRBV10-2 and TRBJ2-2; maybe TRBD1 (5 bases). The CDR3 is made up of 14 amino acids. Germline values: CDR1 WSHSY, CDR2 SAAADI. V gave up 3 bases and J gave up 3 bases, with 8 bases separating them. CDR3 DNA sequence: TGCGCCAGCAGTGATCAGGGTTACACCGGGGAGCTGTTTTTT. Protein product: CASSDQGYTGELFF.

The V and J genes are TRBV19 and TRBJ1-6; TRBD1 aligns across 9 bases. From germline, CDR1 is LNHDA and CDR2 SQIVND (reference sequence). CDR3 size: 18 residues. The ends lost 4 bases at V and 6 bases at J; junction bases unmatched: 13. The CDR3 region has the DNA TGTGCCAGTAGTACACTCTCCGGTGGACAGGGGTTTAATTCACCCCTCCACTTT. It translates to CASSTLSGGQGFNSPLHF.

The J gene is TRBJ1-4, the V gene TRBV28, with 9 positions matching TRBD1. The V and J ends lost 8 bases and 8 bases, in that order; junction bases with no gene match: 12. CDR3 length: 15 residues. Germline V gene lookup returns CDR1 MDHEN and CDR2 SYDVKM. The CDR3 DNA reads TGTGCCAGCGAGACCCGGGGACAGGGAAAAGAAAAACTGTTTTTT. Protein product: CASETRGQGKEKLFF.

This chain uses TRBV19 with TRBJ2-7; 7 bases line up with TRBD2. The CDR3 sequence is 14 residues long. V shed 7 bases, J shed 7 bases, and the junction held 13 bases outside the gene matches. Germline CDR1 is LNHDA and CDR2 is SQIVND (reference sequence). DNA for the CDR3: TGTGCCAGTAACGGACTAGGCGGCCCGGGGGAGCAGTACTTC. It specifies CASNGLGGPGEQYF.

The chain uses TRBV5-1 and TRBJ2-6; perhaps TRBD2 as D (5 bases). Germline values: CDR1 SGHRS, CDR2 YFSETQ. The V and J ends lost 2 bases and 0 bases respectively, with 6 bases between them. CDR3 length: 15 amino acids. The CDR3 DNA is TGCGCCAGCAGCTTTGGGAGCTCTGGGGCCAACGTCCTGACTTTC. It yields the protein CASSFGSSGANVLTF.

This clone showed up just a few times. CDR3 coding DNA: TGTGCCAGCAGTGGGGGCGCCCTCTACGAGCAGTACTTC. Protein sequence: CASSGGALYEQYF. The chain couples TRBV2 to TRBJ2-7; weak D call: TRBD1 (5 bases). CDR1 and CDR2 (germline): SNHLY, FYNNEI. This CDR3 contains 13 residues. Deletions cut 4 bases from V and 3 bases from J, with 10 bases between. Based on the CDR3 plus reference TRBV2 and TRBJ2-7, the full variable domain is EPEVTQTPSHQVTQMGQEVILRCVPISNHLYFYWYRQILGQKVEFLVSFYNNEISEKSEIFDDQFSVERPDGSNFTLKIRSTKLEDSAMYFCASSGGALYEQYFGPGTRLTVT.

The chain combines TRBV5-1 with TRBJ2-4, with D maybe TRBD1 (5 bases). CDR3 length equals 14 residues. Germline assignment: CDR1 SGHRS and CDR2 YFSETQ. Trimming shortened V by 0 bases and J by 6 bases, and 10 bases separated the two germline ends. CDR3: CASSLGVTANIQYF. CDR3 nucleotide sequence: TGCGCCAGCAGCTTGGGGGTGACAGCAAACATTCAGTACTTC. Complete variable domain (other parts from reference TRBV5-1 and TRBJ2-4): KAGVTQTPRYLIKTRGQQVTLSCSPISGHRSVSWYQQTPGQGLQFLFEYFSETQRNKGNFPGRFSGRQFSNSRSEMNVSTLELGDSALYLCASSLGVTANIQYFGAGTRLSVL.

The V and J genes are TRBV6-2 or TRBV6-3 and TRBJ2-3; 8 bases align to TRBD2. V gave up 6 bases and J gave up 6 bases; unmatched junction bases: 2. There are 12 residues in the CDR3. CDR1 and CDR2 from the germline V gene are MNHEY and SVGEGT. In DNA, the CDR3 is TGTGCCAGCAGCCCGGGGGGGGATACGCAGTATTTT. It is translated as CASSPGGDTQYF.

This chain connects TRBV28 to TRBJ1-2; D unresolved. This CDR3 spans 12 amino acids. Germline V gene lookup returns CDR1 MDHEN and CDR2 SYDVKM. Deletions cut 7 bases from V and 4 bases from J, with 10 bases between. The CDR3: CASTGIPYGYTF. CDR3 bases: TGTGCCAGCACGGGGATCCCCTATGGCTACACCTTC.

The V gene is TRBV20-1, the J gene TRBJ2-1, with 12 bases that match TRBD2. V lost 3 bases to trimming and J lost 8 bases; unmatched junction nucleotides: 20. The CDR3 spans 19 residues. Per germline, CDR1 DFQATT and CDR2 SNEGSKA (reference sequence). This CDR3 reads CSASLVWSSGGARFDEQFF. The CDR3 DNA reads as TGCAGTGCTAGTTTAGTTTGGTCTAGCGGGGGGGCCAGGTTCGATGAGCAGTTCTTC.

The rearrangement uses TRBV10-1 and TRBJ2-1, with 7 bases that match TRBD2. Looked up from germline, CDR1 is WNHNN and CDR2 is SYGVQD (reference sequence). The CDR3 has 14 amino acids. With 2 bases clipped from V and 4 bases from J, the junction kept 2 bases outside the gene matches. CDR3 nucleotide sequence: TGCGCCAGCAGTGAGGGGGGGGGTTACAATGAGCAGTTCTTC. Translation: CASSEGGGYNEQFF.

The chain joins TRBV7-9 to TRBJ1-2, with D perhaps TRBD1 (6 bases). The CDR3 is 15 residues long. Trimming pared 6 bases from V and 4 bases from J, leaving 18 bases between. Germline V CDR1 and CDR2: SEHNR, FQNEAQ (reference sequence). CDR3 nucleotide sequence: TGTGCCAGCAGACTGCTACCGACAGGATTCTATGGCTACACCTTC. Translating gives CASRLLPTGFYGYTF.

The chain joins TRBV5-1 to TRBJ2-3; possibly TRBD1 for D (6 bases). The CDR3 extends over 16 amino acids. From germline, CDR1 is SGHRS and CDR2 YFSETQ. The germline V and J ends were trimmed by 1 base and 0 bases, with 12 bases remaining between them. CDR3 in amino acids: CASSLMAGASTDTQYF. Here the CDR3 DNA reads TGCGCCAGCAGCTTGATGGCAGGGGCGAGCACAGATACGCAGTATTTT.

This chain uses TRBV24-1 with TRBJ2-1; TRBD2 matches at 10 bases. After removal of 4 bases from V and 4 bases from J, the junction contained 12 bases not matched to a gene. Germline assignment: CDR1 KGHDR and CDR2 SFDVKD. The CDR3 length is 18 residues. CDR3 nucleotide sequence: TGTGCCACCAGTGACTCAAGCGGGGGGGCCTTCGGATACAATGAGCAGTTCTTC. It yields the protein CATSDSSGGAFGYNEQFF.

This clone turned up a few times. At one of its ends the junction is not consistent with the germline gene, which may arise from a read error. The chain combines TRBV18 with TRBJ1-1; tentatively, D is TRBD1 (5 bases). The CDR3 is made up of 15 amino acids. Per the germline V gene, CDR1 is KGHSH and CDR2 is LQKENI. The CDR3 spells CASSPPTGLNTEAFF. The CDR3, as DNA: TGTGCCAGCTCACCACCGACGGGGCTGAATACTGAAGCTTTCTTT.

This clone was recorded once. This sequence joins TRBV7-2 and TRBJ1-1; D not certain. CDR3 length: 17 amino acids. V was shortened by 3 bases and J by 1 base, with 18 bases between the two germline ends. From germline, CDR1 is SGHTA and CDR2 FQGNSA. The CDR3 DNA reads as TGTGCCAGCAGCTTCCTCTCTGGGAGTGGCAGGAACACTGAAGCTTTCTTT. It translates to CASSFLSGSGRNTEAFF.

The rearrangement joins TRBV7-3 to TRBJ1-1, with D maybe TRBD1 (5 bases). Between the trimmed V and J ends, which lost 1 base and 1 base, there was a span of 7 bases. The CDR3 sequence is 14 residues long. The germline gives CDR1 SGHTA, CDR2 FQGTGA. The CDR3 loop reads CASSLNGQNTEAFF. CDR3 DNA sequence: TGTGCCAGCAGCTTAAATGGACAGAACACTGAAGCTTTCTTT.

The V and J genes are TRBV6-6 and TRBJ2-5; perhaps TRBD1 as D (6 bases). Germline V CDR1 and CDR2: MNHNY, SVGAGI (reference sequence). Trimming removed 6 bases from V and 4 bases from J, with 15 bases in between. The length of the CDR3 is 14 residues. The CDR3 DNA reads TGTGCCAGCAGCTGGGACAAAATGGGAGAGACCCAGTACTTC. Translated, it gives CASSWDKMGETQYF.

The chain links TRBV5-6 to TRBJ2-1, with TRBD2 matching over 7 bases. Germline values: CDR1 SGHDT, CDR2 YYEEEE. There are 16 residues in the CDR3. V trimming: 2 bases; J trimming: 1 base; junction bases outside the gene matches: 6. In nucleotides, the CDR3 is TGTGCCAGCAGCTTTGGCGGGGGAGGGTCCTACAATGAGCAGTTCTTC. This gives the protein CASSFGGGGSYNEQFF.

The genes are TRBV7-2 and TRBJ1-2; the match to TRBD1 covers 9 bases. Looked up from germline, CDR1 is SGHTA and CDR2 is FQGNSA. There are 13 residues in the CDR3. After removal of 5 bases from V and 8 bases from J, the junction contained 6 bases not matched to a gene. CDR3 in DNA: TGTGCCAGCAGCCCGGGACAGGGCGGCGGCTACACCTTC. It codes for CASSPGQGGGYTF. Variable domain in full (rest from reference TRBV7-2 and TRBJ1-2): GAGVSQSPSNKVTEKGKDVELRCDPISGHTALYWYRQSLGQGLEFLIYFQGNSAPDKSGLPSDRFSAERTGGSVSTLTIQRTQQEDSAVYLCASSPGQGGGYTFGSGTRLTVV.

This clone was detected once. The chain links TRBV3-1 (or the pseudogene TRBV3-2) to TRBJ1-3; D not resolved. The V end lost 5 bases, the J end lost 4 bases, and 9 bases lay between the germline ends. The CDR3 totals 13 residues. Germline CDR1 is LGHDT and CDR2 is YNNKEL (reference sequence). CDR3 nucleotide sequence: TGTGCCAGCAGCTCCGTTTTGGGAAACACCATATATTTT. It codes for CASSSVLGNTIYF.

This clone has just a few counts. The chain employs TRBV5-1 and TRBJ2-7; TRBD1 agrees at 10 bases. This CDR3 is built from 14 residues. The V gene's germline CDR1 is SGHRS and CDR2 YFSETQ. J gave up 3 bases and V 4 bases, and 4 bases lay outside the gene matches. The CDR3 protein is CASSPGQGIYEQYF. The CDR3 region has the DNA TGCGCCAGCAGCCCGGGACAGGGGATCTACGAGCAGTACTTC.

This chain links TRBV7-2 with TRBJ2-7; D is ambiguous. The CDR3 contains 13 residues. V was shortened by 0 bases and J by 4 bases, with 7 bases between the two germline ends. Germline CDR1 SGHTA, CDR2 FQGNSA. The CDR3 bases are TGTGCCAGCAGCTTAGCAGGCGAGTACGAGCAGTACTTC. It encodes CASSLAGEYEQYF.

This sequence joins TRBV6-5 and TRBJ2-7; D not resolved. The CDR3 totals 14 residues. Trimming took off 7 bases at V and 3 bases at J, with 16 bases between the two ends. Looked up from germline, CDR1 is MNHEY and CDR2 is SVGAGI. The CDR3 protein is CASNPARTHYEQYF. In DNA form, the CDR3 reads TGTGCCAGCAACCCCGCCCGGACGCACTACGAGCAGTACTTC.

V usage is TRBV18 and J usage is TRBJ2-1; D unclear. Trimming left V 1 base short and J 7 bases short, with 8 bases between. Germline CDR1 is KGHSH and CDR2 is LQKENI. The CDR3 extends over 13 amino acids. The CDR3: CASSPLTLNEQFF. Written as DNA, the CDR3 is TGTGCCAGCTCACCACTAACCTTGAATGAGCAGTTCTTC.